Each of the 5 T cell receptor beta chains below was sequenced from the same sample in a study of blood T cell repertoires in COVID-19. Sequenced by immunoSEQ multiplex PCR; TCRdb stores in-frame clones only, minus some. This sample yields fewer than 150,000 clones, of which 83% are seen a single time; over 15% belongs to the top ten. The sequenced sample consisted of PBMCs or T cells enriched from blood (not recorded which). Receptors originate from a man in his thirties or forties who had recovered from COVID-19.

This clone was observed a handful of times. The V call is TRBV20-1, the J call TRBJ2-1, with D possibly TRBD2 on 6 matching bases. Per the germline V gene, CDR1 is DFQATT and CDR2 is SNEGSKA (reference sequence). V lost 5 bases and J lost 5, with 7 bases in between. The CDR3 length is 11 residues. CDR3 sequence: CSARENNEQFF. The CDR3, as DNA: TGCAGTGCTCGGGAGAACAATGAGCAGTTCTTC.

For the CDR3, the DNA is TGTGCCAGCAGTTACGGGGCTTCGGGTCCCTACGAGCAGTACTTC. Translation gives CASSYGASGPYEQYF. The V and J genes are TRBV6-5 and TRBJ2-7, with D possibly TRBD1 on 5 matching bases. Germline V gene lookup returns CDR1 MNHEY and CDR2 SVGAGI. The V end lost 2 bases, the J end lost 2 bases, and 13 bases lay between the germline ends. The CDR3 has 15 residues.

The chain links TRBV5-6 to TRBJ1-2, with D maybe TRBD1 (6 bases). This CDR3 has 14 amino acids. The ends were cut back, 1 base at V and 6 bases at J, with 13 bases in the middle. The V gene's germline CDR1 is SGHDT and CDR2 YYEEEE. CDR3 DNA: TGTGCCAGCAGCTTGTACAGGGATCGGAATGGCTACACCTTC. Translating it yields CASSLYRDRNGYTF.

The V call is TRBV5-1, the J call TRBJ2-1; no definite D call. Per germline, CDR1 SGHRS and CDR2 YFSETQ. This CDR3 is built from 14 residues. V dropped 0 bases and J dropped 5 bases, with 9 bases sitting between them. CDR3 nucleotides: TGCGCCAGCAGCTTGGGTCCGAGCGACAATGAGCAGTTCTTC. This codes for CASSLGPSDNEQFF. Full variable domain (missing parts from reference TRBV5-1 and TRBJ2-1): KAGVTQTPRYLIKTRGQQVTLSCSPISGHRSVSWYQQTPGQGLQFLFEYFSETQRNKGNFPGRFSGRQFSNSRSEMNVSTLELGDSALYLCASSLGPSDNEQFFGPGTRLTVL.

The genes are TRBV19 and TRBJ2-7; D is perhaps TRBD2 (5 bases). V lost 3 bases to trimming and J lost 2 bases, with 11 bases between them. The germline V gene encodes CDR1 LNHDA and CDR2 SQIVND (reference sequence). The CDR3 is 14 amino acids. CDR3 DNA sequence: TGTGCCAGTAGTATGGTAGAGGGTCCCTACGAGCAGTACTTC. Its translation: CASSMVEGPYEQYF.